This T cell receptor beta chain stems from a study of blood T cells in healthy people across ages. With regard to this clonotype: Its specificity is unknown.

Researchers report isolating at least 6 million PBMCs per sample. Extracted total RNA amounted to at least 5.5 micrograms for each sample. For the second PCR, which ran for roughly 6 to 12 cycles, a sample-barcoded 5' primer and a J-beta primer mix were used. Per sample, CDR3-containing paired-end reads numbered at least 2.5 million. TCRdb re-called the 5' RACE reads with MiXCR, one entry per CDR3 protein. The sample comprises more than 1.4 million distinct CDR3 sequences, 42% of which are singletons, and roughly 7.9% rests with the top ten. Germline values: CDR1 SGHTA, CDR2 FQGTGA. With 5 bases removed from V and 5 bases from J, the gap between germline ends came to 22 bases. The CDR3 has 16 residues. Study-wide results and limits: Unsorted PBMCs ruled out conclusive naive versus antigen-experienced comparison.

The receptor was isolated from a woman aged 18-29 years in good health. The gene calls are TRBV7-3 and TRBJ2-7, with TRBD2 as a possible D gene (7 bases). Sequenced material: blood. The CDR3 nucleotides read TGTGCCAGCAGCGATATATGGGGGGGGCCCAGGGACGAGCAGTACTTC. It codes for CASSDIWGGPRDEQYF.